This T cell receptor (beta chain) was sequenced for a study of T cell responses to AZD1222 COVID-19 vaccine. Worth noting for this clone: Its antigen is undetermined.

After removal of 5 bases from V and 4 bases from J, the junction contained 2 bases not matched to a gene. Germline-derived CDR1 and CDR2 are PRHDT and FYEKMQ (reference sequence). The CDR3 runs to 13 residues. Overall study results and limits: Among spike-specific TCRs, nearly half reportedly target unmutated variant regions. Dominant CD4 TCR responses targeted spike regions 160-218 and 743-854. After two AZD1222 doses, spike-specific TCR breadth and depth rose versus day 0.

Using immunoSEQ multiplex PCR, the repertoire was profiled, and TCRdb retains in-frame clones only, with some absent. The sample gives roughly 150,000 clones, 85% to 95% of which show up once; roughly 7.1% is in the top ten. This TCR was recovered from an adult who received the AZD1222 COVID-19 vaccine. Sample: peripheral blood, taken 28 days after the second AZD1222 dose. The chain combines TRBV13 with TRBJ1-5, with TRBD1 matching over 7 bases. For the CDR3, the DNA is TGTGCCAGCAGCCAGACAGGGAATCAGCCCCAGCATTTT. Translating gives CASSQTGNQPQHF.